This TCR beta chain was captured by sequencing in a study of blood T cell repertoires in COVID-19. Study in general: Nucleic acid was either cDNA or gDNA, and it came from T cells, B-cell-depleted T cells, or PBMCs.

In the study's own analysis: Reference gene primer amplification gave estimated nucleated cell counts. The data were produced by immunoSEQ multiplex PCR, yet TCRdb's version contains in-frame clones alone and is incomplete. V and J calls and clone size are given by that table; D and trimming were obtained from the DNA. Of about 240,000 clones in the sample, 75% to 90% were seen once. Germline CDR1 and CDR2: SGHAT and FQNNGV. V lost 1 base and J lost 4, with 11 bases in between. The CDR3 is 15 residues long. The receptor's source is a man in his sixties who had recovered from COVID-19. The chain joins TRBV11-2 to TRBJ1-5, with a tentative D call TRBD1 (5 bases). Sequencing input: peripheral blood. The CDR3 DNA sequence: TGTGCCAGCAGCTTAGGACAGAATTCAAATCAGCCCCAGCATTTT. It yields the protein CASSLGQNSNQPQHF.